Listed below are T cell receptor beta chains from one sample, sequenced in a study of cytomegalovirus exposure and HLA in healthy donors. Repertoires were generated with immunoSEQ multiplex PCR, while TCRdb's copy carries only in-frame clones and drops some. The repertoire holds about 200,000 clones, around 80% seen once, with under 0.8% in the top ten. Sequencing was done on a sample of PBMCs. Receptors originate from a man younger than 35 in good health and CMV-seronegative. Both conserved end residues are part of each CDR3. A D gene is named only where the DNA matches it firmly. Size tells how often a clone was seen (once, few, many) or the class of an expanded clone, and some rows leave it out.

v_gene	d_gene	j_gene	abundance	CDR3aa	CDR3nt
TRBV6-5	TRBD2	TRBJ2-3	NA	CASSFTTSGNTDTQYF	TGTGCCAGCAGTTTCACGACTAGCGGGAACACAGATACGCAGTATTTT
TRBV10-1	TRBD2	TRBJ2-3	once	CASSFGGDTDTQYF	TGCGCCAGCAGTTTTGGGGGGGACACAGATACGCAGTATTTT
TRBV28	TRBD1	TRBJ1-1	NA	CASSLQGADSVTTEAFF	TGTGCCAGCAGTTTACAGGGGGCGGATTCGGTGACCACTGAAGCTTTCTTT
TRBV28	TRBD1	TRBJ1-5	NA	CASSFLRTGVGFEGQPQHF	TGTGCCAGCAGTTTTCTCAGGACAGGGGTAGGGTTTGAGGGTCAGCCCCAGCATTTT
TRBV5-8	NA	TRBJ1-5	NA	CASRTAGLRIQPQHF	TGTGCCAGCAGGACCGCGGGACTCAGAATTCAGCCCCAGCATTTT
TRBV29-1	NA	TRBJ1-2	NA	CSVDLQLTIYGYTF	TGCAGCGTTGATCTACAGCTGACGATCTATGGCTACACCTTC
TRBV28	NA	TRBJ1-2	once	CASSLSTATYGYTF	TGTGCCAGCAGTTTATCCACAGCTACCTATGGCTACACCTTC
TRBV6-6	TRBD1	TRBJ2-7	NA	CASSRQGDWDEQYF	TGTGCCAGCAGTCGACAGGGGGACTGGGACGAGCAGTACTTC
TRBV7-8	NA	TRBJ2-5	NA	CASSLTRREETQYF	TGTGCCAGCAGCTTAACCCGAAGGGAGGAGACCCAGTACTTC
TRBV6-4	TRBD1	TRBJ1-1	few	CASRRTGNTEAFF	TGTGCCAGCAGAAGGACAGGAAACACTGAAGCTTTCTTT
TRBV5-4	NA	TRBJ2-1	NA	CASSLAGFYNEQFF	TGTGCCAGCAGCTTGGCCGGTTTTTATAATGAGCAGTTCTTC
TRBV15	TRBD1	TRBJ2-7	NA	CATSTTGTAYEQYF	TGTGCCACCAGTACAACCGGGACAGCCTACGAGCAGTACTTC
TRBV9	TRBD2	TRBJ2-1	NA	CASSVGEREWKNEQFF	TGTGCCAGCAGCGTAGGAGAGCGGGAGTGGAAAAATGAGCAGTTCTTC
TRBV2	NA	TRBJ2-7	few	CASSEGNLPGEQYF	TGTGCCAGCAGTGAAGGGAATCTCCCGGGCGAGCAGTACTTC
TRBV28	NA	TRBJ2-3	NA	CASSPNPGSGDTQYF	TGTGCCAGCAGTCCGAACCCCGGTAGCGGAGATACGCAGTATTTT
TRBV6-5	NA	TRBJ1-2	few	CASSYEAGEEYGYTF	TGTGCCAGCAGTTACGAGGCCGGGGAAGAATATGGCTACACCTTC
TRBV27	NA	TRBJ2-1	NA	CASSPITAGPAYNEQFF	TGTGCCAGCAGTCCTATAACCGCGGGCCCGGCCTACAATGAGCAGTTCTTC
TRBV10-2	NA	TRBJ2-3	once	CASSEVQRADTQYF	TGCGCCAGCAGTGAGGTGCAGCGGGCAGATACGCAGTATTTT
TRBV6-6	TRBD1	TRBJ1-4	NA	CASRDTGGREKLFF	TGTGCCAGCAGGGATACAGGGGGACGGGAAAAACTGTTTTTT
TRBV29-1	NA	TRBJ2-3	NA	CSVDPGTLDTDTQYF	TGCAGCGTTGACCCCGGGACACTGGACACAGATACGCAGTATTTT
TRBV6-5	TRBD1	TRBJ1-2	NA	CASSYSRTGGGYGYTF	TGTGCCAGCAGTTACTCGAGGACAGGAGGCGGCTATGGCTACACCTTC
TRBV15	NA	TRBJ2-3	few	CATSRGENTQYF	TGTGCCACCAGCAGAGGAGAAAATACGCAGTATTTT
TRBV6-5	NA	TRBJ1-6	NA	CASGKGYNSPLHF	TGTGCCAGTGGGAAGGGGTATAATTCACCCCTCCACTTT
TRBV7-9	TRBD2	TRBJ2-1	NA	CSSSRPGGLASSYNEQFF	TGTTCCAGCAGCCGCCCCGGGGGACTAGCGAGCTCCTACAATGAGCAGTTCTTC
TRBV7-9	NA	TRBJ2-7	NA	CASSLVLATQVYEQYF	TGTGCCAGCAGCTTAGTTCTGGCAACTCAGGTTTACGAGCAGTACTTC
TRBV4-1	NA	TRBJ2-2	NA	CASSQAGVVGELFF	TGCGCCAGCAGCCAAGCGGGAGTTGTCGGGGAGCTGTTTTTT
TRBV5-8	NA	TRBJ2-7	NA	CASSFWAGQSLHYEQYF	TGTGCCAGCAGCTTCTGGGCAGGACAGAGTCTCCACTACGAGCAGTACTTC
TRBV2	NA	TRBJ1-4	NA	CASSEDRGSGFF	TGTGCCAGCAGTGAGGACCGGGGTTCGGGTTTTTTT
TRBV6-5	NA	TRBJ2-4	NA	CASTIGTGKSIQYF	TGTGCCAGCACCATCGGCACAGGGAAAAGCATTCAGTACTTC
TRBV28	TRBD2	TRBJ2-3	few	CASKPVSWFILREETDTQYF	TGTGCCAGCAAACCCGTAAGTTGGTTCATATTGCGGGAGGAGACAGATACGCAGTATTTT
TRBV6-6	TRBD1	TRBJ1-1	NA	CASSYLGGAGTEAFF	TGTGCCAGCAGTTACTTAGGGGGCGCGGGGACTGAAGCTTTCTTT
TRBV6-5	NA	TRBJ1-4	NA	CASSYGPASGKLFF	TGTGCCAGCAGTTACGGGCCCGCTTCGGGGAAACTGTTTTTT
TRBV12-5	NA	TRBJ2-7	NA	CASGLLPDEQYF	TGTGCTAGTGGTTTGCTACCCGACGAGCAGTACTTC
TRBV5-1	TRBD2	TRBJ2-7	NA	CASSYTSGSSYEQYF	TGCGCCAGCAGCTATACTAGCGGGAGTTCGTACGAGCAGTACTTC
TRBV6-5	TRBD2	TRBJ2-7	NA	CASSRTSGYEQYF	TGTGCCAGCAGCCGGACTAGCGGCTACGAGCAGTACTTC
TRBV7-9	NA	TRBJ1-6	NA	CASSLVSGSPLHF	TGTGCCAGCAGCTTAGTGAGTGGTTCACCCCTCCACTTT